One sample yielded the 30 T cell receptor beta chains listed below, sequenced in a study of tumor-infiltrating lymphocytes in primary liver carcinoma. Production of TCR beta cDNA used approximately 0.45 ug total RNA together with a constant-region primer. Amplification in three nested multiplex PCR rounds with slightly modified ARM-PCR gave rise to TCR beta libraries. Rounds one and two of PCR, each of 10 to 11 cycles, were primed with TRBV1-TRBV30 forward primers and a C-beta reverse primer. Using its own MiXCR run on the multiplex PCR reads, TCRdb lists one record per CDR3 protein. The table has roughly 49,000 distinct CDR3 sequences, around 77% seen once. Co-extracting RNA and DNA was done with roughly 17-31 mg of unsorted bulk tissue as input. Sequencing input: liver tumor tissue from sampling region 5. This sample's subset: tumor region T5, tumor centre. The receptors shown here come from a man aged 35-49 years with primary liver carcinoma and hepatitis B virus infection.

This rearrangement joins TRBV28 to TRBJ1-2; 8 nucleotides line up with TRBD1. The CDR3 consists of 15 residues. Germline values: CDR1 MDHEN, CDR2 SYDVKM. V lost 11 bases to trimming and J lost 4 bases; unmatched junction nucleotides: 15. This CDR3 is CAGHLPGQGTYGYTF. CDR3 nucleotides: TGTGCCGGCCACCTACCCGGACAGGGAACCTATGGCTACACCTTC.

With regard to this clonotype: At one end the junction does not follow the germline gene, possibly because of a read error. The CDR3 DNA reads as TGTGCCACCAGCTTATTCGCGGCCTACGTCAGCATAGATACGCAGTATTTT. It codes for CATSLFAAYVSIDTQYF. This chain links TRBV11-2 with TRBJ2-3; the D is unclear. The CDR3 contains 17 residues. Germline CDR1 and CDR2: SGHAT and FQNNGV.

CDR3 sequence (DNA): TGTGCCGTCAGCCCCCGGGTGGCGGACTCATACAATGAGCAGTTCTTC. Protein: CAVSPRVADSYNEQFF. This chain joins TRBV11-1 and TRBJ2-1, with D possibly TRBD2 on 5 matching bases. Trimming removed 11 bases from V and 4 bases from J, with 24 bases in between. The CDR3 spans 16 residues. CDR1 and CDR2 from the germline V gene are SGHAT and FQDESV (reference sequence).

Comment on this clonotype: A read error is likely, as this CDR3 ends without the conserved phenylalanine or tryptophan. The limits of the CDR3 on the DNA are not certain, so only TCRdb's listed CDR3 is given. This chain links TRBV11-2 with TRBJ2-3; the D segment call TRBD1 is taken from the table without a DNA check. Germline loops: CDR1 SGHAT, CDR2 FQNNGV. The CDR3 sequence runs 14 residues, both termini included. This chain's CDR3 is CANSPPGRADTHYL.

The chain recombines TRBV29-1 with TRBJ2-2; D might be TRBD1 (5 bases). The germline V gene has CDR1 SQVTM and CDR2 ANQGSEA. The CDR3 extends over 13 amino acids. V lost 5 bases to trimming and J lost 4 bases, with 11 bases between them. CDR3 in amino acids: CSVIVRGTGELFF. The CDR3 DNA follows: TGCAGCGTTATTGTTAGGGGCACCGGGGAGCTGTTTTTT.

This clonotype was detected many times. V usage is TRBV28 and J usage is TRBJ2-4; no firm D call. The CDR3 totals 16 residues. Germline V lookup: CDR1 MDHEN, CDR2 SYDVKM. Trimming cost V 6 bases and J 0 bases, with 15 bases left between them. In DNA form, the CDR3 reads TGTGCCAGCAGCGATCAAGAGCCCATAGCCAAAAACATTCAGTACTTC. Protein sequence: CASSDQEPIAKNIQYF.

The chain recombines TRBV29-1 with TRBJ2-2; maybe TRBD1 (6 bases). From germline, CDR1 is SQVTM and CDR2 ANQGSEA. This CDR3 is 14 amino acids long. V lost 7 bases and J 3 bases, leaving 15 bases between the germline ends. CDR3 in DNA: TGCAGCGGTGCGACAGGCTGTGACACCGGGGAGCTGTTTTTT. Amino acids: CSGATGCDTGELFF.

This clonotype was detected many times. The CDR3 sequence: CASSYVAGNTDTQYF. Written as DNA, the CDR3 is TGTGCCAGCAGTTACGTAGCGGGAAACACAGATACGCAGTATTTT. The chain employs TRBV6-6 and TRBJ2-3; 8 bases are shared with TRBD2. CDR1 and CDR2 from the germline V gene are MNHNY and SVGAGI (reference sequence). J gave up 2 bases and V 2 bases, and 3 bases lay outside the gene matches. This CDR3 has 15 residues.

Notes on this clonotype: One junction end does not reproduce the germline sequence, and a read error may be involved. The rearrangement joins TRBV7-2 to TRBJ2-3; D unresolved. There are 13 residues in the CDR3. Per germline, CDR1 SGHTA and CDR2 FQGNSA. The DNA of the CDR3 is TGTGCCAACAGCTGTACAGACACAGATACGCAGTATTTT. It codes for CANSCTDTDTQYF.

As concerns this clonotype: At one of its ends the junction is not consistent with the germline gene, which may arise from a read error. J is TRBJ2-1 and V is TRBV7-8; D perhaps matches TRBD1 (6 bases). From germline, CDR1 is SGHVS and CDR2 FQNEAQ. The CDR3 is made up of 17 amino acids. CDR3 coding DNA: TGTGCCAGCAACTTATACAGGGCCGCGAGCTCCTACAATGAGCAGTTCTTC. Residues: CASNLYRAASSYNEQFF.

This clonotype has just one count. In DNA form, the CDR3 reads TGCAGAGTTATACTCTTGGGTGGCTACACCTTC. This encodes CRVILLGGYTF. This rearrangement joins TRBV29-1 to TRBJ1-2; no clear D. The CDR3 totals 11 residues. Germline lookup yields CDR1 SQVTM and CDR2 ANQGSEA.

Concerning this clonotype: Germline and junction disagree at one end, which may indicate a read error. The V and J genes are TRBV12-3 or TRBV12-4 and TRBJ1-6; D call uncertain. The CDR3 runs to 13 residues. As DNA, the CDR3 is TGTGCCAGCCGCGCCTGGGCGAATTTACCCCTCCACTTT. Its translation: CASRAWANLPLHF.

The chain carries TRBV29-1 and TRBJ2-5; no definite D call. CDR3 length: 15 amino acids. Trimming cost V 6 bases and J 5 bases, with 22 bases left between them. Germline lookup yields CDR1 SQVTM and CDR2 ANQGSEA. The chain's CDR3 is CSVESAACRSETQYF. The CDR3 bases are TGCAGCGTCGAATCCGCGGCATGTAGATCGGAGACCCAGTACTTC.

This clonotype was picked up a small number of times. CDR3: CAWTAFEGTEAFF. CDR3 bases: TGTGCCTGGACGGCCTTCGAGGGGACTGAAGCTTTCTTT. The rearrangement links TRBV30 to TRBJ1-1; D may be TRBD1 (5 bases). V was pared by 4 bases and J by 5 bases, with 14 bases between. Germline V gene data show CDR1 as GTSNPN and CDR2 as SVGIG (reference sequence). This CDR3 is 13 amino acids long. The full variable domain, rest sourced from reference TRBV30 and TRBJ1-1, is SQTIHQWPATLVQPVGSPLSLECTVEGTSNPNLYWYRQAAGRGLQLLFYSVGIGQISSEVPQNLSASRPQDRQFILSSKKLLLSDSGFYLCAWTAFEGTEAFFGQGTRLTVV.

A remark on this clonotype: At one of its ends the junction is not consistent with the germline gene, which may arise from a read error. This chain connects TRBV29-1 to TRBJ1-1, with D perhaps TRBD1 (6 bases). This CDR3 has 12 amino acids. In germline, CDR1 is SQVTM, CDR2 ANQGSEA. CDR3 nucleotides: TGCGGCGTTGAATCAGGGGTCACTGAAACTTTCTTT. Amino acid sequence: CGVESGVTETFF.

Remarks on this clonotype: Sequence at one end of the junction differs from germline and may be a read error. The V call is TRBV28, the J call TRBJ2-1; 8 nucleotides align to TRBD2. This CDR3 spans 21 amino acids. Looked up from germline, CDR1 is MDHEN and CDR2 is SYDVKM. CDR3 coding DNA: TGTGCCAGCATTTTAGGGCTAATCATACGGGGGGGTGCCGGCGCCTACAATGGGCAGTTCTTC. Translated, it gives CASILGLIIRGGAGAYNGQFF.

The table lists this clonotype with a count of one. Compared with germline, one end of the junction differs, possibly owing to a read error. V is TRBV6-5 and J is TRBJ2-5; the match to TRBD2 covers 7 bases. Germline V gives CDR1 MNHEY, CDR2 SVGAGI. CDR3 length equals 11 residues. The CDR3 region is CACSYREAQYF. The CDR3, as DNA: TGTGCCTGCAGTTACCGGGAGGCCCAGTACTTC.

Concerning this clonotype: A read error may explain this, as a much larger clone is one base away. The gene calls are TRBV20-1 and TRBJ2-3; D gene unclear. The CDR3 runs 13 residues. The germline V gene has CDR1 DFQATT and CDR2 SNEGSKA (reference sequence). V was shortened by 5 bases and J by 7 bases, with 16 bases between the two germline ends. This CDR3 is CSAPRRLTYTQYF. CDR3 nucleotides: TGCAGTGCTCCGAGAAGGCTAACATATACGCAGTATTTT.

This clonotype came up many times. The V and J genes are TRBV29-1 and TRBJ1-2; D ambiguous. Trimming took off 2 bases at V and 4 bases at J, with 11 bases between the two ends. Per the germline V gene, CDR1 is SQVTM and CDR2 is ANQGSEA. The CDR3 runs 13 residues. CDR3 loop: CSVELAGFYGYTF. CDR3 nucleotides: TGCAGCGTTGAATTAGCCGGGTTCTATGGCTACACCTTC.

A word on this clonotype: A read error may account for a junction end that differs from germline. The V gene is TRBV11-3, the J gene TRBJ2-7; perhaps D is TRBD1 or TRBD2 (5 bases each). The CDR3 spans 12 residues. Germline V gives CDR1 SGHNT, CDR2 YENEEA. CDR3 sequence (DNA): TGTGCCAGCAGCTCTCAATGGGGGAAGCAGAACTTC. This gives the protein CASSSQWGKQNF.

Worth noting for this clonotype: Given the absence of the conserved phenylalanine or tryptophan at the CDR3 end, a read error is likely. V gene TRBV12-3 or TRBV12-4 combines with J gene TRBJ2-1; TRBD1 aligns across 10 bases. This CDR3 is 14 amino acids long. As DNA, the CDR3 is TGTGGCAGCTCCGGGACAGGGGTGGTTTATGTGCAGTTCTAC. This gives the protein CGSSGTGVVYVQFY.

A few counts support this clonotype. A single base separates this from a much larger clone, so it may be a read error. The chain couples TRBV5-1 to TRBJ2-3; D is unresolved. Germline V gives CDR1 SGHRS, CDR2 YFSETQ. This CDR3 region has 13 residues. CDR3 nucleotides: TGCGCCAACAGCTTGTCTAGGGCCGATACGCAGTATTTT. The encoded protein is CANSLSRADTQYF.

As regards this clonotype: Germline and junction disagree at one end, which may indicate a read error. The rearrangement links TRBV11-2 to TRBJ2-5; no reliable D call. Per germline, CDR1 SGHAT and CDR2 FQNNGV. The CDR3 length is 15 residues. As DNA, the CDR3 is TGTGCCAGCAGCCTCGTCGGGCCAGTCCCAGAGACACAGTACTTC. This translates into CASSLVGPVPETQYF.

Concerning this clonotype: A read error may account for a junction end that differs from germline. The chain couples TRBV13 to TRBJ1-5; D gene uncertain. Germline V gene data show CDR1 as PRHDT and CDR2 as FYEKMQ (reference sequence). The CDR3 extends over 14 amino acids. As DNA, the CDR3 is TGTGCCAGCAGCTTAGGAGGGCCTCATCAGCCCCAGCAGTTT. This gives the protein CASSLGGPHQPQQF.

This clonotype has a count of ten or more. The chain couples TRBV24-1 to TRBJ2-7, with 8 bases that match TRBD1. The CDR3 runs 16 residues. The germline V gene has CDR1 KGHDR and CDR2 SFDVKD. The trim removed 2 bases at V and 7 bases at J, leaving 12 bases unmatched. CDR3 residues: CATSDSGAGGAEEQYF. CDR3 bases: TGTGCCACCAGTGATTCCGGGGCAGGGGGCGCGGAGGAGCAGTACTTC.

The chain combines TRBV4-3 with TRBJ2-3; 9 positions match TRBD2. The CDR3 consists of 20 residues. V dropped 0 bases and J dropped 4; count of bases not matched to a gene: 17. Germline-derived CDR1 and CDR2 are LGHNA and YSLEER. CDR3 bases: TGCGCCAGCAGCCAAGATCATCCTTCCGGGACTAGCAGGAGAGCAGATACGCAGTATTTT. The encoded protein is CASSQDHPSGTSRRADTQYF.

V usage is TRBV7-9 and J usage is TRBJ1-2; 12 bases are a match to TRBD1. The V gene end was trimmed by 9 bases and the J gene end by 7 bases; junction bases not matched to a gene: 9. From germline, CDR1 is SEHNR and CDR2 FQNEAQ (reference sequence). CDR3 size: 14 residues. The CDR3: CASRWDRGLLGYTF. The DNA for the CDR3 is TGTGCCAGTAGATGGGACAGGGGGCTTCTTGGCTACACCTTC.

Notes on this clonotype: A junction end diverges from the germline sequence, so it may reflect a read error. This chain connects TRBV11-2 to TRBJ2-6; 8 nucleotides line up with TRBD1. Germline V gene sequence: CDR1 SGHAT, CDR2 FQNNGV. This CDR3 region has 21 residues. The CDR3: CASSMGGDRGISLYAANVPTF. For the CDR3, the DNA is TGTGCCAGCAGCATGGGGGGAGACAGGGGCATCTCCCTCTATGCGGCCAACGTCCCGACTTTC.

A word on this clonotype: The germline gene is not matched at one end of the junction; a read error may be the cause. This chain uses TRBV11-2 with TRBJ2-1; D uncertain. Germline values: CDR1 SGHAT, CDR2 FQNNGV. This CDR3 region has 14 residues. In DNA, the CDR3 is TGTGCCGGCAGCCTAGAGGTAGTGAACTATGAACAGTTCTTC. Translated, it gives CAGSLEVVNYEQFF.

This clonotype occurred many times. The chain employs TRBV12-3 or TRBV12-4 and TRBJ2-1; a possible D gene is TRBD1 (6 bases). V lost 2 bases and J lost 6, with 14 bases in between. This CDR3 has 15 residues. CDR3 nucleotide sequence: TGTGCCAGCAGTTTATGGGGGCACCTGTTCAATGAGCAGTTCTTC. It encodes CASSLWGHLFNEQFF.